These 3 T cell receptor beta chains share one sample of origin, sequenced in a study of cytomegalovirus exposure and HLA in healthy donors. PCR was performed using 60 Vbeta and 13 Jbeta primers. Clones were read by immunoSEQ multiplex PCR, and TCRdb kept only the in-frame ones, dropping some. Of about 190,000 clones listed, roughly 80% are singletons. Input material: PBMCs. The receptors originated from a woman under 30 in good health and CMV-seronegative.

The table lists this clone with a few counts. The V and J genes are TRBV7-2 and TRBJ2-5, with 12 bases that match TRBD2. The V gene's germline CDR1 is SGHTA and CDR2 FQGNSA. The ends lost 1 base at V and 4 bases at J; junction bases unmatched: 4. The CDR3 runs to 16 residues. CDR3 sequence: CASSLGGGLAGETQYF. The CDR3 DNA follows: TGTGCCAGCAGCTTAGGAGGGGGACTAGCGGGAGAGACCCAGTACTTC.

This clone has just a few counts. The CDR3: CATRRDRRNTEAFF. CDR3 DNA: TGTGCCACCCGGAGGGACAGGAGGAACACTGAAGCTTTCTTT. The V and J genes are TRBV27 and TRBJ1-1; 8 nucleotides line up with TRBD1. Germline V gene lookup returns CDR1 MNHEY and CDR2 SMNVEV (reference sequence). The length of the CDR3 is 14 residues. The junction had 8 bases not matched to a gene; V was cut back by 10 bases and J by 1 base.

CDR3 nucleotides: TGTGCCAGCAGCTTGGCAGGGGGCTTTAGCTATGAGCAGTTCTTC. Translation: CASSLAGGFSYEQFF. The V and J genes are TRBV5-4 and TRBJ2-1, with 8 nucleotides matching TRBD1. The CDR3 spans 15 residues. The V and J ends lost 0 bases and 8 bases, in that order; junction bases with no gene match: 7. The V gene's germline CDR1 is SGHNT and CDR2 YYREEE (reference sequence).